This T cell receptor (beta chain) stems from a study of monozygotic twins with inflammatory bowel disease. The study's findings and limits: On the inverse Simpson index, IBD patients scored lower for TCRbeta diversity than healthy co-twins.

Germline CDR1 SGHTA, CDR2 FQGNSA. CDR3 length: 13 amino acids. TCRdb reprocessed the 5' RACE reads and reports one entry per CDR3 protein, with no DNA. The table for this sample gives 110,000 to 150,000 distinct CDR3 sequences. Remarks on this clonotype: Its cognate antigen is unknown.

The sequence came from a human donor with ulcerative colitis or Crohn's disease, or a healthy co-twin of an affected twin (not recorded which). The chain links TRBV7-2 to TRBJ2-1. The specimen sequenced was blood. The CDR3 is CASSFQRYNEQFF.